The rows below give T cell receptor beta chains drawn from one sample of a study of post-analysis software for immune sequencing data. In TCRdb, the PCR reads were re-called with MiXCR into one record per CDR3 protein. The sample yields hundreds of thousands of distinct CDR3 sequences, more than 50% seen once. The sample consisted of blood. These receptors came from a girl under 10 years old with multiple sclerosis. CDR3s include the opening cysteine and the closing phenylalanine or tryptophan. D genes are given only for firm matches. The size of a clone is reported for some rows only, either as once, few or many, or as a class for expanded clones.

d_gene: TRBD1
j_gene: TRBJ2-5
abundance: -
v_gene: TRBV10-3
CDR3nt: TGTGCCATCACCGGTGACAGGGGGCAAAAGTACTTC
CDR3aa: CAITGDRGQKYF

d_gene: -
j_gene: TRBJ1-2
abundance: -
v_gene: TRBV4-1
CDR3nt: TGCGCCAGCAGCCTCATGTTGGGTCCTATCTATGGCTACACCTTC
CDR3aa: CASSLMLGPIYGYTF

d_gene: -
j_gene: TRBJ2-7
abundance: -
v_gene: TRBV10-3
CDR3nt: TGTGCCATCAGACAGGATACAAGCGAGCAGTACTTC
CDR3aa: CAIRQDTSEQYF

d_gene: TRBD2
j_gene: TRBJ2-3
abundance: few
v_gene: TRBV20-1
CDR3nt: TGCAGTGCTTCCCAGCGGGGAAGCACAGATACGCAGTATTTT
CDR3aa: CSASQRGSTDTQYF

d_gene: -
j_gene: TRBJ2-5
abundance: few
v_gene: TRBV29-1
CDR3nt: TGCAGCTCCTGGGACCGGGGGACCCAGTACTTC
CDR3aa: CSSWDRGTQYF

d_gene: -
j_gene: TRBJ2-3
abundance: -
v_gene: TRBV5-5
CDR3nt: TGTGCCAGCCTAGCTAGTGCGGATACGCAGTATTTT
CDR3aa: CASLASADTQYF

d_gene: TRBD2
j_gene: TRBJ2-1
abundance: -
v_gene: TRBV29-1
CDR3nt: TGCAGCGTTGAGAAAGCGGGATCCTACAATGAGCAGTTCTTC
CDR3aa: CSVEKAGSYNEQFF

d_gene: -
j_gene: TRBJ1-1
abundance: -
v_gene: TRBV7-9
CDR3nt: TGTGCCAGCAGCTTAGCCGAGCAGGCTTTCTTT
CDR3aa: CASSLAEQAFF

d_gene: TRBD1
j_gene: TRBJ1-2
abundance: -
v_gene: TRBV12-3/TRBV12-4
CDR3nt: TGTGCCAGCAGCCAAACAGGGGGCCGTGGCTACACCTTC
CDR3aa: CASSQTGGRGYTF

d_gene: -
j_gene: TRBJ2-7
abundance: -
v_gene: TRBV28
CDR3nt: TGTGCCAGCAGGCGCAACTACGAGCAGTACTTC
CDR3aa: CASRRNYEQYF

d_gene: TRBD2
j_gene: TRBJ2-7
abundance: few
v_gene: TRBV5-6
CDR3nt: TGTGCCAGCAGCTTGGGAATCTCCGGGACTAGCGGGGGGAAGACTGAGTACTTC
CDR3aa: CASSLGISGTSGGKTEYF

d_gene: TRBD2
j_gene: TRBJ2-1
abundance: -
v_gene: TRBV6-1
CDR3nt: TGTGCCAGCAGTCCTGGTGAAGCGGGGGGTCCTGGGGAGCAGTTCTTC
CDR3aa: CASSPGEAGGPGEQFF

d_gene: -
j_gene: TRBJ1-2
abundance: -
v_gene: TRBV11-2
CDR3nt: TGTGCCAGCAGCTTTAAGGGGGGCACGTGGGGCTACACCTTC
CDR3aa: CASSFKGGTWGYTF

d_gene: -
j_gene: TRBJ1-6
abundance: once
v_gene: TRBV12-3/TRBV12-4
CDR3nt: TGTGCCAGCAGTTTTCAGGAAGGTAATTCACCCCTCCACTTT
CDR3aa: CASSFQEGNSPLHF

d_gene: -
j_gene: TRBJ2-1
abundance: few
v_gene: TRBV7-2
CDR3nt: TGTGCCAGCAGCTTAGCAGCAGGAGGGTGGGATGAGCAGTTCTTC
CDR3aa: CASSLAAGGWDEQFF

d_gene: -
j_gene: TRBJ1-2
abundance: -
v_gene: TRBV28
CDR3nt: TGTGCCAGCAGTTTACCCGGGACACACTATGGCTACACCTTC
CDR3aa: CASSLPGTHYGYTF

d_gene: TRBD2
j_gene: TRBJ2-1
abundance: -
v_gene: TRBV12-3/TRBV12-4
CDR3nt: TGTGCCAGCAGCCCGACTAGCGAGGAACAGTTCTTC
CDR3aa: CASSPTSEEQFF

d_gene: -
j_gene: TRBJ1-2
abundance: -
v_gene: TRBV12-3/TRBV12-4
CDR3nt: TGTGCCAGCAGTGCCTCGGAGGACTTTTATGGTGGCTACACCTTC
CDR3aa: CASSASEDFYGGYTF

d_gene: -
j_gene: TRBJ2-7
abundance: -
v_gene: TRBV7-9
CDR3nt: TGTGCCAGCAGCTTATTAGTGAACGAGCAGTACTTC
CDR3aa: CASSLLVNEQYF

d_gene: -
j_gene: TRBJ1-1
abundance: -
v_gene: TRBV29-1
CDR3nt: TGCAGCGTTGATGGGGGAAACACTGAAGCTTTCTTT
CDR3aa: CSVDGGNTEAFF

d_gene: TRBD1
j_gene: TRBJ2-5
abundance: few
v_gene: TRBV29-1
CDR3nt: TGCAGCGCTGCGACAGGGGGACCGGAGACCCAGTACTTC
CDR3aa: CSAATGGPETQYF

d_gene: -
j_gene: TRBJ1-5
abundance: -
v_gene: TRBV6-2/TRBV6-3
CDR3nt: TGTGCCAGCAAAAGTCTGGGGGGAAATCAGCCCCAGCATTTT
CDR3aa: CASKSLGGNQPQHF

d_gene: TRBD1
j_gene: TRBJ2-7
abundance: -
v_gene: TRBV20-1
CDR3nt: TGCAGTGTCGCGTCCGGGACAGGGAATTACGAGCAGTACTTC
CDR3aa: CSVASGTGNYEQYF

d_gene: -
j_gene: TRBJ2-3
abundance: few
v_gene: TRBV20-1
CDR3nt: TGCAGTGCCCCGGGCCAAACAGGCGATACGCAGTATTTT
CDR3aa: CSAPGQTGDTQYF

d_gene: -
j_gene: TRBJ2-3
abundance: -
v_gene: TRBV7-2
CDR3nt: TGTGCCAGCAGCTCCCTAAACACAGATACGCAGTATTTT
CDR3aa: CASSSLNTDTQYF

d_gene: TRBD1
j_gene: TRBJ2-7
abundance: -
v_gene: TRBV5-1
CDR3nt: TGCGCCAGCAGCTTGGCCCGGGACAGGGCCTCCTACGAGCAGTACTTC
CDR3aa: CASSLARDRASYEQYF

d_gene: TRBD1
j_gene: TRBJ2-7
abundance: few
v_gene: TRBV2
CDR3nt: TGTGCCAGCAGTGACCCCCGGGACAGGGGAGGCTACGAGCAGTACTTC
CDR3aa: CASSDPRDRGGYEQYF

d_gene: TRBD1
j_gene: TRBJ1-1
abundance: -
v_gene: TRBV5-1
CDR3nt: TGCGCCAGCAGCATCGGGACAGTTAGTGAAGCTTTCTTT
CDR3aa: CASSIGTVSEAFF

d_gene: TRBD2
j_gene: TRBJ2-3
abundance: once
v_gene: TRBV12-5
CDR3nt: TGTGCTAGTGGTTTGGTACCGAAGCGCGGGAGCCACACAGATACGCAGTATTTT
CDR3aa: CASGLVPKRGSHTDTQYF

d_gene: -
j_gene: TRBJ2-3
abundance: few
v_gene: TRBV7-9
CDR3nt: TGTGCCAGCAGCAGGACGGTGTCCACAGATACGCAGTATTTT
CDR3aa: CASSRTVSTDTQYF